The sequence of this TCR beta chain was determined in a study of T cell repertoires in cytomegalovirus infection. Study-wide background: Both recently identified HLA-C-restricted and well-studied HLA-B-restricted CMV epitopes were used in the study. Public signatures in TCR beta pointed to CMV infection and matching HLA type.

This clonotype has a handful of counts. Its antigen is unidentified. Study-level findings and limits: Summed frequency of public TCR beta families distinguished CMV carriers with the relevant HLA.

From the reads, TCRdb called clonotypes with MiXCR, one entry per CDR3 protein. Of more than 300,000 distinct CDR3 sequences detected, about a third appear once; the ten largest clones hold approximately 13%. The receptor was derived from a human donor in good health (CMV status not recorded). Some clones in this sample may be carry-over from other donors' samples. Material: cultured PBMCs, obtained from culture after CMV antigen stimulation.

CDR3 sequence (DNA): TGTGCCAGCAGCTTAAAGCCGGGACGGTCCTACAATGAGCAGTTCTTC. This codes for CASSLKPGRSYNEQFF. This chain uses TRBV7-2 with TRBJ2-1, with D possibly being TRBD1 or TRBD2 (5 bases each). The CDR3 is 16 residues long. Between the trimmed V and J ends, which lost 2 bases and 1 base, there was a span of 12 bases. CDR1 SGHTA and CDR2 FQGNSA come from the germline V gene. The complete variable domain, with remaining parts taken from reference TRBV7-2 and TRBJ2-1, reads GAGVSQSPSNKVTEKGKDVELRCDPISGHTALYWYRQSLGQGLEFLIYFQGNSAPDKSGLPSDRFSAERTGGSVSTLTIQRTQQEDSAVYLCASSLKPGRSYNEQFFGPGTRLTVL.